The next 4 T cell receptor beta chains were all read from a single sample in a study of blood T cells in healthy people across ages. A second PCR, run for roughly 7 to 12 cycles, used a sample-barcoded 5' primer plus a J-beta primer mix. TCRdb passed the 5' RACE reads through MiXCR, listing each CDR3 protein once. The table records 1.5 million to 2 million distinct CDR3 sequences, 49% of them present only once. Sequenced material: blood. The receptors come from a woman in her thirties or forties in good health.

The chain carries TRBV20-1 and TRBJ2-3, with D perhaps TRBD1 or TRBD2 (5 bases each). The CDR3 loop spans 16 amino acids. Germline V lookup: CDR1 DFQATT, CDR2 SNEGSKA (reference sequence). V dropped 0 bases and J dropped 3 bases, with 16 bases sitting between them. The CDR3 sequence: CSAREGLRGETDTQYF. For the CDR3, the DNA is TGCAGTGCTAGAGAAGGCCTTCGAGGGGAAACAGATACGCAGTATTTT.

V is TRBV20-1 and J is TRBJ1-6; D unclear. CDR1 is DFQATT and CDR2 is SNEGSKA in the germline V gene (reference sequence). This CDR3 comprises 12 residues. Trimming removed 2 bases from V and 7 bases from J, with 6 bases in between. Here the CDR3 DNA reads TGCAGTGCTAGACAGGACAATTCACCCCTCCACTTT. Protein sequence: CSARQDNSPLHF.

This clonotype has more than one count but fewer than ten. The rearrangement links TRBV25-1 to TRBJ1-6; 7 nucleotides agree with TRBD1. Germline trimming cut 4 bases from V and 10 bases from J; bases unmatched to any gene: 4. The CDR3 has 13 residues. The germline V gene has CDR1 MGHDK and CDR2 SYGVNS. The CDR3 coding sequence is TGTGCCAGCAGTGCTACAGGGGTATCACCCCTCCACTTT. It encodes CASSATGVSPLHF.

This sequence joins TRBV29-1 and TRBJ2-3, with D tentatively TRBD2 (5 bases). This CDR3 comprises 13 residues. The germline gives CDR1 SQVTM, CDR2 ANQGSEA. The V end was cut by 6 bases, the J end by 5 bases, with 15 bases between. CDR3: CSVRWRRKDTQYF. CDR3 coding DNA: TGCAGCGTGCGATGGCGGAGGAAAGATACGCAGTATTTT.